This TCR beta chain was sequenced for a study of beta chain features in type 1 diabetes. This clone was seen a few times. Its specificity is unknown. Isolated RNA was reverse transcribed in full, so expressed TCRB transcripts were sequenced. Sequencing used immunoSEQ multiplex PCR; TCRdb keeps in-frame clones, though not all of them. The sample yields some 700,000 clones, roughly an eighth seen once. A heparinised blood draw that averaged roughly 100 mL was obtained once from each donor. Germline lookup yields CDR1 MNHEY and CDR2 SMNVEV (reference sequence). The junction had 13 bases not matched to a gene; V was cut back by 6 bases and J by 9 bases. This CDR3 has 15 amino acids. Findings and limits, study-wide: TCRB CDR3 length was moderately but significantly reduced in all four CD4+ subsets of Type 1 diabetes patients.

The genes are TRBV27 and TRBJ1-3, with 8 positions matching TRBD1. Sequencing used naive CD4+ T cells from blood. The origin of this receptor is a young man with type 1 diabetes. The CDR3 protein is CASRPLQGVEGTIYF. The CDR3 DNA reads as TGTGCCAGCAGACCTTTACAGGGGGTCGAGGGCACCATATATTTT.